This entry features one TCR beta chain sequence. The antigen is unknown. Measured with immunoSEQ multiplex PCR; TCRdb has only the in-frame clones, and not every one. This sample has 89,000 or so clones, with roughly 85% found just once. The data are from a study of graft-versus-host responses after intestinal transplantation. Whole-study results and caveats: The study associated peak circulating GvH clone levels with early post-transplant HvG declines.

The starting material was unstimulated CD4+ T cells sorted from spleen or lymph node cells, obtained before intestinal transplant. This clonotype was obtained from a human donor who received an intestinal transplant.

CDR3 region: CASSGAGITSYEQYF. In DNA form, the CDR3 reads TGTGCCAGCAGTGGTGCAGGGATAACGTCCTACGAGCAGTACTTC. V and J are TRBV2 and TRBJ2-7, with D possibly being TRBD1 (5 bases). CDR3 size: 15 residues. Germline CDR1 reads SNHLY; CDR2 reads FYNNEI. Trimming removed 4 bases from V and 1 base from J, with 14 bases in between.